This entry is about one T cell receptor beta chain. Its antigen is undetermined. cDNA came from approximately 0.5 to 1 ug RNA primed by random hexamers. TCRdb recomputed calls from the immunoSEQ multiplex PCR reads with MiXCR, one row per CDR3 protein. The sample contains under 200,000 distinct CDR3 sequences, approximately 95% of which appear only once. The data originate from a study of CD8 T cells in Susac syndrome. About the research overall: Active disease was present in about 6 of the sequenced Susac syndrome patients, whereas about 8 of them were in remission.

The V gene end was trimmed by 4 bases and the J gene end by 3 bases; junction bases not matched to a gene: 9. From germline, CDR1 is PRHDT and CDR2 FYEKMQ (reference sequence). The CDR3 has 16 residues. In blood CD8+ and CD4+ T cells, TCR beta underwent sequencing. The study, taken as a whole, reports: In total CD8+ repertoires, about 16 Susac-specific public clones were found, and a few in CD8+ TEMRA repertoires. It was acknowledged in the study that the number of individuals who were included in its TCR sequencing and HLA analysis was relatively small.

The TCR originated in a human donor with Susac syndrome. V gene TRBV13 combines with J gene TRBJ2-7, with 10 positions matching TRBD1. The sequenced material came from CD8+ T cells from PBMCs. CDR3 region: CASSWTSGTGDYEQYF. In nucleotides, the CDR3 is TGTGCCAGCAGCTGGACTTCCGGGACAGGGGACTACGAGCAGTACTTC. The whole variable domain, filled in from reference TRBV13 and TRBJ2-7, reads AAGVIQSPRHLIKEKRETATLKCYPIPRHDTVYWYQQGPGQDPQFLISFYEKMQSDKGSIPDRFSAQQFSDYHSELNMSSLELGDSALYFCASSWTSGTGDYEQYFGPGTRLTVT.